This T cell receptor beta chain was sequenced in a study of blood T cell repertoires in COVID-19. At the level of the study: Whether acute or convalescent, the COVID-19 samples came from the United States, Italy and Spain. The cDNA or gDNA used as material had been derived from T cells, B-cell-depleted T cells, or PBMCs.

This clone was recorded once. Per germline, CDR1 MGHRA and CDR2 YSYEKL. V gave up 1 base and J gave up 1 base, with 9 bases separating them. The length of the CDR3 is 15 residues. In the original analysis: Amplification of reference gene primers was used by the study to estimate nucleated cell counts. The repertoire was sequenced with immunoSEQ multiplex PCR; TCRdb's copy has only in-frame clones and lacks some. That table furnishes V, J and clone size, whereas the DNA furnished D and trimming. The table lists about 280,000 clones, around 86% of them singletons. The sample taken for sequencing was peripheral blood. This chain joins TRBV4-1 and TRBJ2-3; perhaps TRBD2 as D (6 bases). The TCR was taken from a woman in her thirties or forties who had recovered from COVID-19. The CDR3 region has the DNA TGCGCCAGCAGCCAAGCGTCGGGGGGCACAGATACGCAGTATTTT. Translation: CASSQASGGTDTQYF.